This T cell receptor (beta chain) is drawn from a study of PD-1 blockade in classical Hodgkin lymphoma. V dropped 2 bases and J dropped 9 bases, with 11 bases sitting between them. In germline, CDR1 is MNHNS, CDR2 SASEGT. The CDR3 length is 13 residues. Time point defined: newly diagnosed, previously untreated cHL patient sample. Thawed PBMCs underwent magnetic negative selection to yield purified CD4+ T cells. Only in-frame clones appear in the TCRdb table, and some are missing; sequencing was by immunoSEQ multiplex PCR. Of nearly 35,000 clones detected, 80% to 90% appear once; the ten largest clones hold 0.22%.

This TCR was recovered from a human donor with classical Hodgkin lymphoma. The specimen was CD4+ T cells from blood. The chain combines TRBV6-1 with TRBJ1-5; D gene unclear. CDR3 sequence reads: CASSENLWGPQHF. DNA of the CDR3: TGTGCCAGCAGTGAAAATCTCTGGGGGCCCCAGCATTTT.